These 10 T cell receptor beta chains originate from one sample sequenced in a study of T cells after yellow fever vaccination. TCRdb independently ran MiXCR on the 5' RACE reads; one entry per CDR3 protein. The sample has 250,000 or so distinct CDR3 sequences, roughly 4% seen once. This specimen was PBMCs, taken 15 days after the yellow fever booster vaccination. These receptor sequences come from a man younger than 35 who received the YFV17D yellow fever vaccine.

This clonotype was picked up many times. The chain joins TRBV7-9 to TRBJ2-7; no firm D call. The CDR3 spans 14 residues. Looked up from germline, CDR1 is SEHNR and CDR2 is FQNEAQ (reference sequence). V was trimmed by 0 bases and J by 0 bases, leaving 6 bases between them. DNA of the CDR3: TGTGCCAGCAGCTTAGCACCCAGCTCCTACGAGCAGTACTTC. Encoded protein: CASSLAPSSYEQYF.

In its sample, this clonotype was seen many times. The chain couples TRBV4-3 to TRBJ2-2; 9 bases agree with TRBD1. This CDR3 contains 15 residues. The ends lost 7 bases at V and 7 bases at J; junction bases unmatched: 10. Germline values: CDR1 LGHNA, CDR2 YSLEER. Written as DNA, the CDR3 is TGCGCCAGCAACCGGGACAGGGCTAATGGCGGGGAGCTGTTTTTT. It codes for CASNRDRANGGELFF.

This clonotype was seen many times. J is TRBJ2-3 and V is TRBV5-1, with 10 bases that match TRBD2. The CDR3 has 15 amino acids. Trimming at V came to 0 bases and at J to 10 bases, leaving 8 bases not matched to a gene. Germline CDR1 reads SGHRS; CDR2 reads YFSETQ. CDR3 DNA sequence: TGCGCCAGCAGCTTGGCAGCGGGGGGGCCCCCCGCGCAGTATTTT. This codes for CASSLAAGGPPAQYF.

Ten or more counts support this clonotype. This chain joins TRBV6-5 and TRBJ1-1; 7 nucleotides line up with TRBD1. In germline, CDR1 is MNHEY, CDR2 SVGAGI. CDR3 length equals 14 residues. Unmatched junction bases numbered 7, after V lost 7 bases and J lost 2 bases. The CDR3 here is CASTLDRANTEAFF. The CDR3 DNA is TGTGCCAGCACACTCGACAGGGCTAACACTGAAGCTTTCTTT.

This clonotype was counted ten times or more. The V call is TRBV4-3, the J call TRBJ2-4; D may be TRBD2 (5 bases). The V gene lost 0 bases and the J gene lost 4 bases, with 10 bases spanning the gap. CDR1 is LGHNA, CDR2 YSLEER, per germline. The CDR3 totals 15 residues. This CDR3 is CASSQERGMKNIQYF. The CDR3 DNA reads TGCGCCAGCAGCCAAGAACGGGGTATGAAAAACATTCAGTACTTC.

This sequence joins TRBV7-2 and TRBJ2-7; 8 nucleotides line up with TRBD1. Germline assignment: CDR1 SGHTA and CDR2 FQGNSA. The CDR3 extends over 15 amino acids. V shed 5 bases and J 5 bases; nucleotides not matched to a gene: 11. CDR3 sequence (DNA): TGTGCCAGCAGCGTCGTGATAGGACAGGGTAACGAGCAGTACTTC. Its translation is CASSVVIGQGNEQYF. Full variable domain (rest looked up from reference TRBV7-2 and TRBJ2-7): GAGVSQSPSNKVTEKGKDVELRCDPISGHTALYWYRQSLGQGLEFLIYFQGNSAPDKSGLPSDRFSAERTGGSVSTLTIQRTQQEDSAVYLCASSVVIGQGNEQYFGPGTRLTVT.

This clonotype showed up many times. This chain links TRBV14 with TRBJ2-3, with 8 bases lining up with TRBD2. The CDR3 loop spans 14 amino acids. Germline CDR1 SGHDN, CDR2 FVKESK. With 4 bases clipped from V and 14 bases from J, the junction kept 14 bases outside the gene matches. The CDR3 loop reads CASSPQRETNHPYF. DNA for the CDR3: TGTGCCAGCAGCCCCCAGCGGGAGACGAATCATCCGTATTTT.

This clonotype was observed at least ten times. The chain uses TRBV15 and TRBJ1-2; unclear D gene. The CDR3 contains 13 residues. The V and J ends lost 0 bases and 2 bases respectively, with 4 bases between them. CDR1 and CDR2 from the germline V gene are LNHNV and YYDKDF (reference sequence). This chain's CDR3 is CATSRDRNYGYTF. CDR3 bases: TGTGCCACCAGCAGAGATAGGAACTATGGCTACACCTTC. The full variable domain, rest sourced from reference TRBV15 and TRBJ1-2, is DAMVIQNPRYQVTQFGKPVTLSCSQTLNHNVMYWYQQKSSQAPKLLFHYYDKDFNNEADTPDNFQSRRPNTSFCFLDIRSPGLGDTAMYLCATSRDRNYGYTFGSGTRLTVV.

This clonotype was detected many times. The chain links TRBV5-1 to TRBJ2-7; perhaps TRBD1 as D (5 bases). Per germline, CDR1 SGHRS and CDR2 YFSETQ. The CDR3 sequence is 14 residues long. Trimming shortened V by 3 bases and J by 1 base, and 11 bases separated the two germline ends. CDR3 region: CASSSTQDSYEQYF. DNA of the CDR3: TGCGCCAGCAGCTCGACACAGGATTCCTACGAGCAGTACTTC.

The chain links TRBV6-2 or TRBV6-3 to TRBJ2-7; D is perhaps TRBD2 (6 bases). V was shortened by 6 bases and J by 6 bases, with 12 bases between the two germline ends. Germline lookup yields CDR1 MNHEY and CDR2 SVGEGT. The CDR3 is 12 residues long. The CDR3 region is CASRPQGGEQYV. The CDR3, as DNA: TGTGCCAGCAGGCCCCAGGGAGGCGAGCAGTACGTC.